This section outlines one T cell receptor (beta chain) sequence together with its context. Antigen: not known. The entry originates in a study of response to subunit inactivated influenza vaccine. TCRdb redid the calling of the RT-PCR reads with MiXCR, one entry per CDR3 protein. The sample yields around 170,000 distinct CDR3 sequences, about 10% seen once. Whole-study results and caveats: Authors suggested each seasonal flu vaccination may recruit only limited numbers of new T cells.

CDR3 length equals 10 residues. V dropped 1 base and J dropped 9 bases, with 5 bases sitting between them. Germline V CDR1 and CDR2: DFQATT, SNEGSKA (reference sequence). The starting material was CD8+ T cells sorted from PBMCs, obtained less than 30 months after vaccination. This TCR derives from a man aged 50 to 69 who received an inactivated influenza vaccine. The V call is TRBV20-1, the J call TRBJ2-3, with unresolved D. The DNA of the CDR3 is TGCAGTGCTAGAGTGGGGACGCAGTATTTT. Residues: CSARVGTQYF.